This paragraph reports one TCR beta chain. The target antigen is unknown. Patients were ruled out by autoimmune disease history or systemic immunosuppression. V was pared by 3 bases and J by 3 bases, with 14 bases between. There are 15 residues in the CDR3. Germline CDR1 reads ENHRY; CDR2 reads SYGVKD. This record comes from a study of OX40 agonist ivuxolimab in advanced cancers. At the level of the study: The mean age was roughly 60 years, ranging from about 20 to 85, with around four fifths of participants male. General study points: Relative to CD4+ cells, CD8+ T cells on average had more expanded clones. Antigen specificity remained undetermined for the expanded peripheral T cells.

Profiled with immunoSEQ multiplex PCR; TCRdb holds only in-frame clones, not every one. The repertoire holds some 130,000 clones, with over 75% as singletons. V gene TRBV10-3 combines with J gene TRBJ2-5; D might be TRBD2 (7 bases). The clonotype was recovered from an adult with an advanced solid tumor such as melanoma, head and neck, liver or kidney cancer. The sample consisted of CD4+ or CD8+ T cells sorted from blood, taken in a trial of the OX40 agonist ivuxolimab. The CDR3 sequence: CAISDGTRGEETQYF. CDR3 bases: TGTGCCATCAGTGACGGGACACGGGGGGAAGAGACCCAGTACTTC.